This TCR beta chain was documented in a study of blood T cell repertoires in COVID-19 (dated by TCRdb to about 2020). The study in broad terms: Samples from collaborators originated in the United States, Italy and Spain and spanned both the acute and convalescent phases of COVID-19. The prospective study material was composed of cDNA or gDNA derived from T cells, B-cell-depleted T cells, or PBMCs. Where available, HLA class I and class II types were obtained from metadata supplied by the sample provider rather than from assay-based typing. The repertoires were made available in a free public database intended to serve as a resource for research on the immune response to SARS-CoV-2. Samples came from the ongoing ImmuneRACE study (first 160 participants) plus 1,254 subjects from 6 global collaborators. Nearly every sample came with metadata listing a de-identified subject ID, COVID-19 status, age in years and sex. Deeply sampled blood TCRbeta repertoires from subjects exposed to, actively infected with, or recovered from COVID-19 were included in the dataset.

Details on this clone: This receptor's antigen is unknown. No much larger clone is present one base from it, and per-base qualities are unavailable.

TCRbeta CDR3 regions were amplified from genomic DNA using the immunoSEQ Assay, a bias-controlled multiplex PCR. Under the source paper's analysis protocol: The number of nucleated cells in each sample was estimated by amplification of reference gene primers within the assay. To quantify the absolute abundance of each unique TCRbeta CDR3 rearrangement, sequence reads were collapsed and filtered. For each sample, productive Simpson clonality was calculated as the square root of Simpson's diversity index over productive rearrangements. TCRdb provides this immuneACCESS table in a form limited to in-frame rearrangements. Some clones are lacking; in checked studies, under half of them reflect an unresolved V gene, and why the rest are absent is not known. The V and J calls and clone size were taken over from that table, and D and trimming were inferred from the DNA. In this sample the table shows roughly 34,000 clones, 80% to 90% of which occur a single time. The ten most abundant clones make up roughly 9.1% of the sample.

Overall study results and their limits: How much clinical and demographic metadata was included differed by source and by participant, and the metadata was provided uncurated.

The collaborating institutions used their own protocols to collect whole blood in K2EDTA tubes. Collaborator samples were shipped for TCRbeta analysis as frozen whole blood, isolated PBMCs, or DNA extracted from either sample type. From cysteine to phenylalanine, the CDR3 is 12 amino acids long. Of the read, only the CDR3 DNA is kept; its 36 bases are in frame from base 1. Looking up the germline V gene yields CDR1 SGHNT and CDR2 YENEEA. V gives up 0 bases and J gives up 12 bases, and the segment between their germline ends measures 9 bases. Sequencing input: peripheral blood. Recombination connected TRBV11-3 to TRBJ2-1; a weak D assignment points to TRBD2 (5 bases agree). The source is an elderly man with active COVID-19. The bases are TGTGCCAGCAGCTTAGAGTCTGGAGGGCAGTTCTTC. It specifies CASSLESGGQFF. Extended through the reference TRBV11-3 and TRBJ2-1 proteins, this CDR3 yields the full variable domain: EAGVVQSPRYKIIEKKQPVAFWCNPISGHNTLYWYLQNLGQGPELLIRYENEEAVDDSQLPKDRFSAERLKGVDSTLKIQPAELGDSAVYLCASSLESGGQFFGPGTRLTVL.